This is a list of T cell receptor beta chains from one sample in a study of blood T cell repertoires in COVID-19. Produced via immunoSEQ multiplex PCR; TCRdb's table is partial and in-frame only. The sample gives under 130,000 clones, roughly 84% of which show up once; approximately 6.2% is in the top ten. The specimen was peripheral blood. Receptors were obtained from a human donor in a cohort sampled during active COVID-19. The CDR3 runs from the conserved cysteine through the conserved F or W. The D gene is left open where the match is weak.

>TRBV29-1|-|TRBJ2-7
CSVVRQETYEQYF
TGCAGCGTCGTTAGACAGGAAACCTACGAGCAGTACTTC
>TRBV18|-|TRBJ2-3
CASSPDPLAVDTQYF
TGTGCCAGCTCACCGGACCCCCTAGCTGTAGATACGCAGTATTTT
>TRBV27|-|TRBJ1-1
CASSSLQEWGNTEAFF
TGTGCCAGCAGTTCTCTACAGGAGTGGGGGAACACTGAAGCTTTCTTT
>TRBV7-9|-|TRBJ2-3
CASMSTGDSTDTQYF
TGTGCCAGCATGTCGACGGGGGATAGCACAGATACGCAGTATTTT
>TRBV10-3|TRBD1|TRBJ2-7
CAISAGQGAGEQYF
TGTGCCATCAGTGCCGGACAGGGGGCGGGCGAGCAGTACTTC
>TRBV3-1/TRBV3-2|TRBD2|TRBJ2-1
CASSQLAGGSEQFF
TGTGCCAGCAGCCAACTAGCGGGAGGGTCCGAGCAGTTCTTC
>TRBV7-9|-|TRBJ2-2
CASSLSNFPGELFF
TGTGCCAGCAGCTTATCCAATTTTCCCGGGGAGCTGTTTTTT
>TRBV15|-|TRBJ2-7
CATSIGVSYEQYF
TGTGCCACCAGTATCGGAGTGTCCTACGAGCAGTACTTC
>TRBV7-9|-|TRBJ2-3
CASSLDSLTDTQYF
TGTGCCAGCAGCTTAGACTCTCTCACAGATACGCAGTATTTT
>TRBV9|TRBD2|TRBJ2-1
CASSVGTSGYNEQFF
TGTGCCAGCAGCGTGGGGACTAGCGGGTACAATGAGCAGTTCTTC
>TRBV27|TRBD2|TRBJ2-3
CASSPTTSGRLTDTQYF
TGTGCCAGCAGTCCGACGACTAGCGGGAGATTAACAGATACGCAGTATTTT
>TRBV5-1|TRBD1|TRBJ1-1
CASSLWGEGTGLMNTEAFF
TGCGCCAGCAGCTTGTGGGGGGAGGGGACAGGGCTCATGAACACTGAAGCTTTCTTT
>TRBV7-8|TRBD2|TRBJ2-1
CASTTSGGTNEQFF
TGTGCCAGTACGACTAGCGGGGGGACCAATGAGCAGTTCTTC
>TRBV4-2|-|TRBJ1-4
CASSQEVVGRGLANEKLFF
TGTGCCAGCAGCCAAGAAGTCGTCGGGCGGGGGTTGGCTAATGAAAAACTGTTTTTT
>TRBV5-1|-|TRBJ1-4
CASSLKGGYGEKLFF
TGCGCCAGCAGCTTGAAAGGGGGTTACGGTGAAAAACTGTTTTTT
>TRBV5-6|-|TRBJ2-2
CASSLVTANTGELFF
TGTGCCAGCAGCTTGGTTACAGCGAACACCGGGGAGCTGTTTTTT
>TRBV15|-|TRBJ2-5
CATSRLAVQETQYF
TGTGCCACCAGCAGATTGGCAGTCCAAGAGACCCAGTACTTC
>TRBV9|-|TRBJ1-3
CASSLRSGESGNTIYF
TGTGCCAGCAGCTTAAGATCAGGGGAATCTGGAAACACCATATATTTT
>TRBV6-5|TRBD1|TRBJ1-2
CASSDRGTNYGYTF
TGTGCCAGCTCGGACAGGGGAACTAACTATGGCTACACCTTC
>TRBV10-3|-|TRBJ2-3
CAIGRGAGESDTQYF
TGTGCCATCGGTAGGGGGGCGGGAGAATCCGATACGCAGTATTTT
>TRBV19|TRBD1|TRBJ2-7
CASSMQGASHEQYF
TGTGCCAGTAGTATGCAGGGGGCTTCCCACGAGCAGTACTTC
>TRBV14|-|TRBJ2-2
CASGSRNTGELFF
TGTGCCAGCGGCTCTCGGAACACCGGGGAGCTGTTTTTT
>TRBV27|-|TRBJ2-4
CASSSTGSRAKNIQYF
TGTGCCAGCAGTAGTACAGGGTCTCGGGCCAAAAACATTCAGTACTTC
>TRBV28|TRBD2|TRBJ2-2
CASSPRPSGRDTGELFF
TGTGCCAGCAGTCCAAGGCCTAGCGGGAGAGACACCGGGGAGCTGTTTTTT
>TRBV5-1|-|TRBJ2-1
CASSLEAGLFILNEQFF
TGCGCCAGCAGCTTGGAGGCAGGACTTTTCATCCTCAATGAGCAGTTCTTC
>TRBV3-1/TRBV3-2|TRBD2|TRBJ2-3
CASSRGTRADTQYF
TGTGCCAGCAGCAGGGGGACTAGAGCAGATACGCAGTATTTT
>TRBV7-9|-|TRBJ1-5
CASSVGGGPQPQHF
TGTGCCAGCAGCGTGGGGGGGGGCCCTCAGCCCCAGCATTTT
>TRBV9|-|TRBJ2-1
CASSPSSLTFYNEQFF
TGTGCCAGCAGCCCATCAAGTCTAACCTTCTACAATGAGCAGTTCTTC
>TRBV30|TRBD1|TRBJ1-4
CAWRGRQGLGEKLFF
TGTGCCTGGAGGGGGAGACAGGGCTTAGGAGAAAAACTGTTTTTT
>TRBV10-2|-|TRBJ1-5
CASSGAAQPQHF
TGCGCCAGCAGCGGAGCGGCTCAGCCCCAGCATTTT
>TRBV7-9|-|TRBJ2-5
CASSLTRRETQYF
TGTGCCAGCAGCTTGACTCGGAGGGAGACCCAGTACTTC
>TRBV28|-|TRBJ1-2
CASSLSGIFNYGYTF
TGTGCCAGCAGTTTATCGGGGATTTTTAACTATGGCTACACCTTC
>TRBV6-5|-|TRBJ1-5
CASKTGLNQPQHF
TGTGCCAGTAAAACAGGGCTTAATCAGCCCCAGCATTTT
>TRBV18|TRBD1|TRBJ2-7
CASSPRTGGTYEQYF
TGTGCCAGCTCACCTCGGACAGGGGGGACCTACGAGCAGTACTTC